This T cell receptor beta chain is from a study of blood T cell repertoires in COVID-19. For the study at large: PBMCs, B-cell-depleted T cells, or T cells provided the cDNA or gDNA that made up the material.

This clone was counted between two and nine times. V was clipped by 4 bases and J by 11 bases, with 12 bases between them. The length of the CDR3 is 12 residues. CDR1 is MGHRA, CDR2 YSYEKL, per germline. Libraries were prepared by immunoSEQ multiplex PCR; TCRdb keeps only in-frame clonotypes and omits some of them. The profile shows some 250,000 clones, around 90% of them singletons. The genes are TRBV4-1 and TRBJ1-3; D is ambiguous. The sequence came from a man aged 55 to 69 who had recovered from COVID-19. Sequencing input: peripheral blood. In DNA form, the CDR3 reads TGCGCCAGCAGCCGTGGAGAGGGCGCCATATATTTT. This codes for CASSRGEGAIYF.